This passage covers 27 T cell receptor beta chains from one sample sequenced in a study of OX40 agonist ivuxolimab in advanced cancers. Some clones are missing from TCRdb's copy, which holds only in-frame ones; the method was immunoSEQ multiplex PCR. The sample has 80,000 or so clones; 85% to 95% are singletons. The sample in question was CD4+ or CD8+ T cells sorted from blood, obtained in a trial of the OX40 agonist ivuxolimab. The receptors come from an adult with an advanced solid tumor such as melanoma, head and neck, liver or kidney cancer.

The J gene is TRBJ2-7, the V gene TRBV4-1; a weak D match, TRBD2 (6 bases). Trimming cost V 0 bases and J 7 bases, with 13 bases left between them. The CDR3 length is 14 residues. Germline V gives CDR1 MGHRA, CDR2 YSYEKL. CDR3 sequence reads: CASSQDPGVVEQYF. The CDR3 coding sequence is TGCGCCAGCAGCCAAGATCCGGGGGTGGTGGAGCAGTACTTC.

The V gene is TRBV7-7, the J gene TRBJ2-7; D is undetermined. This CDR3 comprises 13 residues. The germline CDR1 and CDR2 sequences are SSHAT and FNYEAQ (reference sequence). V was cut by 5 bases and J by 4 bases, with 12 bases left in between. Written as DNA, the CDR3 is TGTGCCAGCAGCGCCACACCGGAATACGAGCAGTACTTC. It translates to CASSATPEYEQYF.

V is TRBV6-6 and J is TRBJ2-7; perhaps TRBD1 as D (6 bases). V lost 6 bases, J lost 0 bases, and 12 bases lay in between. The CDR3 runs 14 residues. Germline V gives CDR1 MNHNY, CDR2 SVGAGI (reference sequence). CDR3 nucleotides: TGTGCCAGCAGAACCCAGGGGTTCTCCTACGAGCAGTACTTC. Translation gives CASRTQGFSYEQYF.

CDR3 residues: CASSAGTGEVNTEAFF. The CDR3 DNA sequence: TGTGCCAGCAGCGCCGGGACAGGGGAGGTGAACACTGAAGCTTTCTTT. The chain is built from TRBV5-4 and TRBJ1-1; TRBD1 matches 10 bases. Germline V CDR1 and CDR2: SGHNT, YYREEE (reference sequence). The CDR3 has 16 amino acids. After removal of 4 bases from V and 0 bases from J, the junction contained 6 bases not matched to a gene.

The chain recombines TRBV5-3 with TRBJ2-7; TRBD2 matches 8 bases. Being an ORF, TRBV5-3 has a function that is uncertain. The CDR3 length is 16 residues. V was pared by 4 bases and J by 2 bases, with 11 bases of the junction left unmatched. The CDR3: CARSPRGRSRAYEQYF. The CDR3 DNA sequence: TGTGCCAGAAGCCCGCGCGGGAGGAGTAGGGCCTACGAGCAGTACTTC.

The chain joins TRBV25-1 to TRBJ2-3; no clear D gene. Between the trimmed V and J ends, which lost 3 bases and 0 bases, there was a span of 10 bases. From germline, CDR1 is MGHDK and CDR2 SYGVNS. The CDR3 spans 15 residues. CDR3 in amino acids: CASSDLKESTDTQYF. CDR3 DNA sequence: TGTGCCAGCAGTGATTTAAAGGAGAGCACAGATACGCAGTATTTT.

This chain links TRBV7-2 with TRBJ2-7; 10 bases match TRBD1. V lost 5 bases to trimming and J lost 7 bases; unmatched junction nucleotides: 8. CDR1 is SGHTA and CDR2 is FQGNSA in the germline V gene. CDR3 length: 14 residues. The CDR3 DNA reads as TGTGCCAGCAGCCTGCCGGGACAGGGGCCTGAGCAGTACTTC. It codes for CASSLPGQGPEQYF.

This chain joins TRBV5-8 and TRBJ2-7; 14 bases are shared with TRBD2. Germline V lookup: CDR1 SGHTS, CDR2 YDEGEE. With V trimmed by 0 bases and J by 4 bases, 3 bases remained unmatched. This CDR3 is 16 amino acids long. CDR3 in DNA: TGTGCCAGCAGCTTGGAGGGACTAGCGGGAGAATACGAGCAGTACTTC. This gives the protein CASSLEGLAGEYEQYF.

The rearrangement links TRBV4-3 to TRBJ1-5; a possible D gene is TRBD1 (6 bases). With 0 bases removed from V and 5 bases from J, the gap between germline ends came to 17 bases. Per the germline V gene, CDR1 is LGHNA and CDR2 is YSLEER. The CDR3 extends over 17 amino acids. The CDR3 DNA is TGCGCCAGCAGCCAAGACTGGGACATCTCGGTTTATCAGCCCCAGCATTTT. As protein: CASSQDWDISVYQPQHF.

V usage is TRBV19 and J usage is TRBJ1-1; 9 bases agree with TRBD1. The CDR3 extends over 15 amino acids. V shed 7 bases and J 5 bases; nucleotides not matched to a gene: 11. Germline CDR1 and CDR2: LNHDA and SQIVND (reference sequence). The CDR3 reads CASKGWTGEGTEAFF. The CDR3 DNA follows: TGTGCCAGTAAAGGGTGGACAGGGGAAGGAACTGAAGCTTTCTTT.

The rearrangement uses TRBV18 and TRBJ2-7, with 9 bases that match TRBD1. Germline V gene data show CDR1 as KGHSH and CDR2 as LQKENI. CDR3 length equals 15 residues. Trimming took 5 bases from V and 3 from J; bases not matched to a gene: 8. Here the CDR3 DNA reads TGTGCCAGCTCAAACCGGGACAGGGACTTCTACGAGCAGTACTTC. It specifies CASSNRDRDFYEQYF.

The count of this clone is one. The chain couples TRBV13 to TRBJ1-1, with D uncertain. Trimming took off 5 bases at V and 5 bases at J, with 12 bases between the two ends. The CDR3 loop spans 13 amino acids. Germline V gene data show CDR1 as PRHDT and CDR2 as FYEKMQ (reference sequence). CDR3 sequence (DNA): TGTGCCAGCAGCCCCAGGTCGAAGACTGAAGCTTTCTTT. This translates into CASSPRSKTEAFF.

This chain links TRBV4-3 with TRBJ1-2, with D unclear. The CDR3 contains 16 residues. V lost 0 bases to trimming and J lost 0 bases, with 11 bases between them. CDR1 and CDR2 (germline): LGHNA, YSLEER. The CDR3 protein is CASSQDLKGPNYGYTF. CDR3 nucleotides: TGCGCCAGCAGCCAAGATCTTAAGGGCCCTAACTATGGCTACACCTTC.

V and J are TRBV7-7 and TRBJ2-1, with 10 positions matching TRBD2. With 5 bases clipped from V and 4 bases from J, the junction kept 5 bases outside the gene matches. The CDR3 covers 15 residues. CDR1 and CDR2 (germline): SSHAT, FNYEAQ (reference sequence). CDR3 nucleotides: TGTGCCAGCAGCGAAAGTAGCGGGGGGTACAATGAGCAGTTCTTC. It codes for CASSESSGGYNEQFF.

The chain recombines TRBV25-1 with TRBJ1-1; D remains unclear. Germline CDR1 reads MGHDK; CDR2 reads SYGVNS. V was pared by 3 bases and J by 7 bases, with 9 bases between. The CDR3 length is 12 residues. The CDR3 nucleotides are TGTGCCAGCAGTGACCCGGCCCTTGAAGCTTTCTTT. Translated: CASSDPALEAFF.

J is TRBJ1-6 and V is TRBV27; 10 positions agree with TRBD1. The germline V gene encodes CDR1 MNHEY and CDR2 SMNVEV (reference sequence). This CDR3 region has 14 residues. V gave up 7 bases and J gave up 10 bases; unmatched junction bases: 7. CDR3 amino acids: CASTFGTGESPLHF. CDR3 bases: TGTGCCAGCACCTTTGGGACAGGGGAATCACCCCTCCACTTT.

The CDR3 nucleotides are TGTGCCAGCAGCGTAACAGGGTTGGGCGAGCAGTACTTC. Protein sequence: CASSVTGLGEQYF. The chain is built from TRBV27 and TRBJ2-7; the D gene is possibly TRBD1 (6 bases). Germline V CDR1 and CDR2: MNHEY, SMNVEV (reference sequence). The CDR3 covers 13 residues. V lost 6 bases, J lost 6 bases, and 15 bases lay in between.

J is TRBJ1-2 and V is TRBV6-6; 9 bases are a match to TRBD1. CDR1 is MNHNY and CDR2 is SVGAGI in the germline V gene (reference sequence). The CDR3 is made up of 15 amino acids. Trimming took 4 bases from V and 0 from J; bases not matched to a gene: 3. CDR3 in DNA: TGTGCCAGCAGTTCCCGGGACAGGGCTAACTATGGCTACACCTTC. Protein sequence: CASSSRDRANYGYTF.

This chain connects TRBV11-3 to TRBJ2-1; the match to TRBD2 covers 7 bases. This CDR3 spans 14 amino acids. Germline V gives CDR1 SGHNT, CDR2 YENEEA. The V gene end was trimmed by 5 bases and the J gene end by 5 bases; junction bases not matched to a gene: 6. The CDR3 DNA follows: TGTGCCAGCAGCCCCTCGGGACTAAACAATGAGCAGTTCTTC. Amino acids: CASSPSGLNNEQFF.

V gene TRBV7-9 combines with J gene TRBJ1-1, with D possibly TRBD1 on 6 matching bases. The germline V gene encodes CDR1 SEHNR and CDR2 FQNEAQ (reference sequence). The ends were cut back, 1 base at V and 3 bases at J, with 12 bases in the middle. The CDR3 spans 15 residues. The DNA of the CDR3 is TGTGCCAGCAGCTTAGTAGGGGGAAGAGACACTGAAGCTTTCTTT. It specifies CASSLVGGRDTEAFF.

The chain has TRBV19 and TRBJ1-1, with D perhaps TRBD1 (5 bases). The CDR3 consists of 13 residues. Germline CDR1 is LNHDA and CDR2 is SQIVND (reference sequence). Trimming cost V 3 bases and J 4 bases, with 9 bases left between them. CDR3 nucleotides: TGTGCCAGTAGTATTCCGGGGCTCACTGAAGCTTTCTTT. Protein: CASSIPGLTEAFF.

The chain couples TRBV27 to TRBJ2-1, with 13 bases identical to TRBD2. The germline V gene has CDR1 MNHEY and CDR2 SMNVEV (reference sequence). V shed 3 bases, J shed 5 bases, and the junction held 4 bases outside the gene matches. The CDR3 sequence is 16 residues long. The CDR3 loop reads CASSLSTSGRHNEQFF. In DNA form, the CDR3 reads TGTGCCAGCAGTTTGTCGACTAGCGGGAGGCACAATGAGCAGTTCTTC.

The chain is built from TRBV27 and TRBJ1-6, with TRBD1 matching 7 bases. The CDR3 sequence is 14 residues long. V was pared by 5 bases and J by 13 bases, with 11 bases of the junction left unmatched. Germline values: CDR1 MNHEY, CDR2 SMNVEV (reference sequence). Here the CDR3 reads CASSPPGGLRPLHF. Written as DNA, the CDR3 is TGTGCCAGCAGTCCCCCAGGGGGGCTGCGGCCCCTCCACTTT.

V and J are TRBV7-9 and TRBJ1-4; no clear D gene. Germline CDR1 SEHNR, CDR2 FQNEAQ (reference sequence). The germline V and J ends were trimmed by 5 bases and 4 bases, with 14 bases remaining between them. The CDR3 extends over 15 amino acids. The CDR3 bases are TGTGCCAGCAGCCCATCCGGTTTGGGTAATGAAAAACTGTTTTTT. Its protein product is CASSPSGLGNEKLFF.

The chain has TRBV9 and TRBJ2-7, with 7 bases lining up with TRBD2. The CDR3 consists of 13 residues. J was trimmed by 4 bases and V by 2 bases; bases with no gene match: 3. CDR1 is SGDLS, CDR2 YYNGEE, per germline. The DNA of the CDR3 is TGTGCCAGCAGCGTTAATAGCGGGTACGAGCAGTACTTC. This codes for CASSVNSGYEQYF.

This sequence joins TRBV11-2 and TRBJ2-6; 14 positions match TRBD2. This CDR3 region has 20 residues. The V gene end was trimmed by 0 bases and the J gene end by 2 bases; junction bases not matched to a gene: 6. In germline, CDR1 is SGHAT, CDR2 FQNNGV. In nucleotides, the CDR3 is TGTGCCAGCAGCTTAGAGGCGGGACTAGCGGGAGTAGCTGGGGCCAACGTCCTGACTTTC. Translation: CASSLEAGLAGVAGANVLTF.

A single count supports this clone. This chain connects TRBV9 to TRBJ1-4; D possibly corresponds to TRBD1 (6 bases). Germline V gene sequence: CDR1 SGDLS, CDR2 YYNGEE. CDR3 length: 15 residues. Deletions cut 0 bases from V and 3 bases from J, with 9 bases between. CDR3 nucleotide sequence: TGTGCCAGCAGCGTAGGGGGGGCTCCTAATGAAAAACTGTTTTTT. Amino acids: CASSVGGAPNEKLFF.